Below, 15 T cell receptor beta chains from the same sample are listed, as sequenced in a study of blood T cell repertoires in COVID-19. Clones were sequenced by immunoSEQ multiplex PCR, and TCRdb holds only the in-frame ones, with some missing. This table has about 300,000 clones, around 90% appearing once. Sequencing was carried out using peripheral blood. Receptors originate from a man in his late teens or twenties with active or convalescent COVID-19.

CDR3 protein: CSVRGVAAYNEQFF. The CDR3 DNA reads as TGCAGCGTTCGTGGAGTAGCGGCCTACAATGAGCAGTTCTTC. V gene TRBV29-1 combines with J gene TRBJ2-1; possible D gene TRBD2, 6 bases. This CDR3 spans 14 amino acids. CDR1 SQVTM and CDR2 ANQGSEA come from the germline V gene. V was cut by 5 bases and J by 2 bases, with 13 bases left in between.

This clone was observed a few times. The chain joins TRBV11-2 to TRBJ2-4, with TRBD1 matching 9 bases. V lost 5 bases, J lost 0 bases, and 5 bases stayed unmatched. This CDR3 has 16 residues. Germline CDR1 reads SGHAT; CDR2 reads FQNNGV. CDR3: CASSLGQGTAKNIQYF. Here the CDR3 DNA reads TGTGCCAGCAGCCTGGGACAGGGAACAGCCAAAAACATTCAGTACTTC.

This sequence joins TRBV2 and TRBJ2-7; 9 positions agree with TRBD1. Trimming cost V 5 bases and J 5 bases; bases outside gene matches: 13. This CDR3 has 16 amino acids. CDR1 and CDR2 (germline): SNHLY, FYNNEI. The CDR3 here is CASSRRPGTGMHEQYF. As DNA, the CDR3 is TGTGCCAGCAGTCGACGTCCCGGGACAGGGATGCACGAGCAGTACTTC.

The CDR3 loop is CASSTYRLAGIYEQYF. CDR3 nucleotides: TGCGCCAGCAGCACATACAGACTAGCGGGGATCTACGAGCAGTACTTC. The rearrangement joins TRBV4-1 to TRBJ2-7; 11 nucleotides align to TRBD2. Germline CDR1 reads MGHRA; CDR2 reads YSYEKL. V trimming: 5 bases; J trimming: 3 bases; junction bases outside the gene matches: 9. The CDR3 sequence is 16 residues long.

This clone was observed once. The V gene is TRBV19, the J gene TRBJ1-4; 7 bases fit TRBD1. The CDR3 runs to 13 residues. In germline, CDR1 is LNHDA, CDR2 SQIVND (reference sequence). J gave up 8 bases and V 8 bases, and 8 bases lay outside the gene matches. DNA of the CDR3: TGTGCCAGTGCGTTGGACAGGTCGGAAAAACTGTTTTTT. Its translation: CASALDRSEKLFF.

A note on this clone: A read error may account for a junction end that differs from germline. This CDR3 is also generated by other DNA sequences in the sample. The chain recombines TRBV6-4 with TRBJ2-3, with D possibly being TRBD2 (6 bases). CDR1 and CDR2 (germline): MRHNA, SNTAGT. There are 14 residues in the CDR3. CDR3: CASNASAGTDTQYF. DNA of the CDR3: TGTGCCAGCAACGCTAGCGCGGGCACAGATACGCAATATTTT.

This rearrangement joins TRBV4-1 to TRBJ2-2; TRBD2 aligns across 11 bases. The CDR3 has 16 amino acids. The V segment lost 0 bases and the J segment 7 bases; nucleotides outside the gene matches: 4. The germline gives CDR1 MGHRA, CDR2 YSYEKL. The CDR3 region has the DNA TGCGCCAGCAGCCAAGAACTAGCGGGAGTTTTCGGGGAGCTGTTTTTT. Its translation: CASSQELAGVFGELFF.

This chain joins TRBV28 and TRBJ2-6; D ambiguous. Germline V lookup: CDR1 MDHEN, CDR2 SYDVKM. The CDR3 loop spans 16 amino acids. V lost 2 bases and J lost 1, with 9 bases in between. The CDR3 DNA sequence: TGTGCCAGCAGTTTAGGGTCCGGGTCTGGGGCCAACGTCCTGACTTTC. This encodes CASSLGSGSGANVLTF.

CDR3 nucleotide sequence: TGTGCCAGCAGTGGGGGACAGGCCACCATGAGCTCCTATAATTCACCCCTCCACTTT. Residues: CASSGGQATMSSYNSPLHF. The chain joins TRBV2 to TRBJ1-6; 8 positions match TRBD1. Germline assignment: CDR1 SNHLY and CDR2 FYNNEI. The CDR3 contains 19 residues. V trimming: 4 bases; J trimming: 0 bases; junction bases outside the gene matches: 11.

The chain couples TRBV18 to TRBJ1-1; D call uncertain. Germline V CDR1 and CDR2: KGHSH, LQKENI. Between the trimmed V and J ends, which lost 5 bases and 1 base, there was a span of 5 bases. This CDR3 has 12 amino acids. The CDR3 DNA reads TGTGCCAGCTCATGGCAGAACACTGAAGCTTTCTTT. This codes for CASSWQNTEAFF.

This clone appeared once. The J gene is TRBJ2-1, the V gene TRBV9; 9 bases are shared with TRBD2. J gave up 1 base and V 4 bases, and 12 bases lay outside the gene matches. The CDR3 is 18 amino acids. Looked up from germline, CDR1 is SGDLS and CDR2 is YYNGEE. The CDR3 reads CASSLGLAVIRSYNEQFF. The CDR3 DNA follows: TGTGCCAGCAGCTTGGGACTAGCAGTCATTAGGTCCTACAATGAGCAGTTCTTC.

The chain has TRBV24-1 and TRBJ2-3; TRBD1 agrees at 8 bases. The CDR3 runs 15 residues. V lost 4 bases to trimming and J lost 2 bases; unmatched junction nucleotides: 4. In germline, CDR1 is KGHDR, CDR2 SFDVKD. The chain's CDR3 is CATSDQGAVTDTQYF. In DNA form, the CDR3 reads TGTGCCACCAGTGACCAGGGGGCGGTCACAGATACGCAGTATTTT.

The chain links TRBV4-1 to TRBJ2-7; perhaps TRBD2 as D (6 bases). Germline values: CDR1 MGHRA, CDR2 YSYEKL. This CDR3 is built from 15 residues. Trimming pared 4 bases from V and 3 bases from J, leaving 16 bases between. In DNA form, the CDR3 reads TGCGCCAGCAGCCCCCGGGACGGAGGGTACTACGAGCAGTACTTC. Its protein product is CASSPRDGGYYEQYF.

This chain connects TRBV4-1 to TRBJ1-3, with D possibly being TRBD1 (6 bases). The CDR3 extends over 16 amino acids. V lost 0 bases and J 4 bases, leaving 13 bases between the germline ends. The V gene's germline CDR1 is MGHRA and CDR2 YSYEKL. The CDR3 sequence: CASSQEGPTGGNTIYF. The CDR3, as DNA: TGCGCCAGCAGCCAAGAGGGACCGACAGGAGGAAACACCATATATTTT.

The V call is TRBV5-1, the J call TRBJ1-6, with D possibly matching TRBD1 (5 bases). Between the trimmed V and J ends, which lost 2 bases and 7 bases, there was a span of 10 bases. This CDR3 has 14 residues. Germline V CDR1 and CDR2: SGHRS, YFSETQ. CDR3 DNA sequence: TGCGCCAGCAGCTTTCAGGGTCCAAATTCACCCCTCCACTTT. Its translation: CASSFQGPNSPLHF.